This T cell receptor beta chain was sequenced in a study of cytomegalovirus exposure and HLA in healthy donors. About the research overall: Out of about 190 million T cells, an earlier analysis found over 100 million unique TCR beta sequences in total. Clustering assigned 70% to 90% of the approximately 400 genotyped donors to the Caucasian-associated ancestry cluster.

Findings of the study overall: The authors confirmed in vitro that a few CMV-associated chains were specific for CMV antigens.

Regarding this clone: Its antigen remains unidentified.

The PCR contained 60 Vbeta and 13 Jbeta primers. This table comes from immunoSEQ multiplex PCR, and its TCRdb copy is limited to in-frame clones, with some not included. The sample has around 130,000 clones; 55% to 75% are singletons. Whereas donors were nominally healthy upon sampling, unrecorded immune exposures were probable. The sequence came from a human donor in good health. The source material was PBMCs.

The CDR3 spells CASSLEGQRNTEAFF. In DNA form, the CDR3 reads TGCGCCAGCAGCTTGGAGGGACAGAGGAACACTGAAGCTTTCTTT. The J gene is TRBJ1-1, the V gene TRBV5-1; 7 bases align to TRBD1. This CDR3 comprises 15 residues. The V gene end was trimmed by 0 bases and the J gene end by 1 base; junction bases not matched to a gene: 3. In germline, CDR1 is SGHRS, CDR2 YFSETQ.